This note documents a single T cell receptor (beta chain) sequence. Per the germline V gene, CDR1 is SGHRS and CDR2 is YFSETQ. This CDR3 spans 16 amino acids. V lost 0 bases, J lost 3 bases, and 13 bases lay in between. This entry is derived from a study of blood T cells in healthy people across ages. Every donor gave approximately 10 milliliters of peripheral blood. Extraction yielded at least 5 micrograms of total RNA per sample. A J-beta primer mix and a sample-barcoded 5' primer were used in a second PCR of roughly 6 to 12 cycles. Each sample yielded at least 2.5 million CDR3-containing paired-end reads. A single record per CDR3 protein comes from TCRdb applying MiXCR to the 5' RACE reads. The table has more than 1,400,000 distinct CDR3 sequences, 42% seen once.

This clonotype was sampled from a woman under 30 in good health. The genes are TRBV5-1 and TRBJ2-1, with a weak D call TRBD1 (6 bases). The sequenced sample consisted of blood. The CDR3 nucleotides are TGCGCCAGCAGCTTGGTGGAACAGGGCTTCTACAATGAGCAGTTCTTC. It encodes CASSLVEQGFYNEQFF. Looking up the rest from reference TRBV5-1 and TRBJ2-1 gives the full variable domain: KAGVTQTPRYLIKTRGQQVTLSCSPISGHRSVSWYQQTPGQGLQFLFEYFSETQRNKGNFPGRFSGRQFSNSRSEMNVSTLELGDSALYLCASSLVEQGFYNEQFFGPGTRLTVL.